In its sample, the clone carrying this TCR beta chain was seen many times. The sample originates from a study of neurological immune-mediated disorders. A single record per CDR3 protein comes from TCRdb applying MiXCR to the 5' RACE reads. The sample shows 55,000 to 70,000 distinct CDR3 sequences, roughly 5% of them seen only once. V gave up 0 bases and J gave up 1 base; unmatched junction bases: 2. The CDR3 sequence is 15 residues long. Looked up from germline, CDR1 is SGHRS and CDR2 is YFSETQ. The sequence derives from a human donor with multiple sclerosis. The donor label of this sample is uncertain. Sequenced material: PBMCs. The genes are TRBV5-1 and TRBJ2-5; 8 bases map to TRBD1. The CDR3 is CASSLVGTGQETQYF. CDR3 bases: TGCGCCAGCAGCTTGGTGGGGACAGGCCAAGAGACCCAGTACTTC. Filled out from reference TRBV5-1 and TRBJ2-5, the complete variable domain reads KAGVTQTPRYLIKTRGQQVTLSCSPISGHRSVSWYQQTPGQGLQFLFEYFSETQRNKGNFPGRFSGRQFSNSRSEMNVSTLELGDSALYLCASSLVGTGQETQYFGPGTRLLVL.